The source of this T cell receptor (beta chain) is a study of shared clonotypes between healthy human individuals. Study details: Each donor's CD4 naive and CD4 memory cells filled three plates apiece, CD8 naive two, and CD8 memory one.

Trimming at V came to 5 bases and at J to 4 bases, leaving 6 bases not matched to a gene. The CDR3 contains 15 residues. The germline V gene has CDR1 KGHSY and CDR2 FQNENV. In regard to this clone: The antigen remains undetermined.

Splitting of each subset's genomic DNA was done evenly across several immunoSEQ plates. Profiled with immunoSEQ multiplex PCR; TCRdb holds only in-frame clones, not every one. The repertoire holds under 750,000 clones, with around 70% as singletons. Notes on the study in general: Between a few donors, naive CD4 clonotypes were shared at a level of about 5%.

Sequences were obtained from memory CD4+ T cells sorted from blood. Indicated subset: CD45RA-negative fraction. The chain uses TRBV16 and TRBJ2-1; TRBD1 aligns across 9 bases. The TCR was taken from a woman in her thirties in good health. The CDR3 here is CASSVGQGSYNEQFF. CDR3 nucleotide sequence: TGTGCCAGCAGCGTAGGACAGGGGTCTTACAATGAGCAGTTCTTC. Drawing the rest from reference TRBV16 and TRBJ2-1, the complete variable domain is GEEVAQTPKHLVRGEGQKAKLYCAPIKGHSYVFWYQQVLKNEFKFLISFQNENVFDETGMPKERFSAKCLPNSPCSLEIQATKLEDSAVYFCASSVGQGSYNEQFFGPGTRLTVL.